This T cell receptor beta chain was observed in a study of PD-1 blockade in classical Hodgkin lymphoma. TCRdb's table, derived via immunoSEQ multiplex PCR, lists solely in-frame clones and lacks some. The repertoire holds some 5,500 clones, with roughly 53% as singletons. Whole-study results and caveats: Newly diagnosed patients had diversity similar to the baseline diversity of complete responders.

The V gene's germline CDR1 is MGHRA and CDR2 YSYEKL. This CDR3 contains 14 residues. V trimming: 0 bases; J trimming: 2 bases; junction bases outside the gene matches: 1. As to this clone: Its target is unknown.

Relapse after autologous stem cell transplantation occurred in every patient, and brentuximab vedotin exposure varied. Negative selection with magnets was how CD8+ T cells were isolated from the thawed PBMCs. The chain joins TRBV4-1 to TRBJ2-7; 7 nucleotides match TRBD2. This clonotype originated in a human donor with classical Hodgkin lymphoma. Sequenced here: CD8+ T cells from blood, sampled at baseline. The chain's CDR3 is CASSQDSGTYEQYF. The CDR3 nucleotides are TGCGCCAGCAGCCAAGACAGCGGGACCTACGAGCAGTACTTC.